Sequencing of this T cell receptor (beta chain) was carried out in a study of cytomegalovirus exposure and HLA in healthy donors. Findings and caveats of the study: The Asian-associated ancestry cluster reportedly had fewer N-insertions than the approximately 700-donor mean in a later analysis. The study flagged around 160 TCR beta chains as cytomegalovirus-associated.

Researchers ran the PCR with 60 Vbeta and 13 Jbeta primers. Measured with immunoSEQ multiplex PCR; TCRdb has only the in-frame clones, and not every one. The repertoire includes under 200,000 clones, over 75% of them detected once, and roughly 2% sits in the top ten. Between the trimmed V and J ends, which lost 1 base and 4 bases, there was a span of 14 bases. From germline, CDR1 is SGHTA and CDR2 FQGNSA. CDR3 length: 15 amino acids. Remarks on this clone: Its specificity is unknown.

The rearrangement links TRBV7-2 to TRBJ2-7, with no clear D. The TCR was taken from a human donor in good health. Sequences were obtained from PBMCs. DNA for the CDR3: TGTGCCAGCAGCTTAGAACCCAACACCGCTTACGAGCAGTACTTC. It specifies CASSLEPNTAYEQYF.